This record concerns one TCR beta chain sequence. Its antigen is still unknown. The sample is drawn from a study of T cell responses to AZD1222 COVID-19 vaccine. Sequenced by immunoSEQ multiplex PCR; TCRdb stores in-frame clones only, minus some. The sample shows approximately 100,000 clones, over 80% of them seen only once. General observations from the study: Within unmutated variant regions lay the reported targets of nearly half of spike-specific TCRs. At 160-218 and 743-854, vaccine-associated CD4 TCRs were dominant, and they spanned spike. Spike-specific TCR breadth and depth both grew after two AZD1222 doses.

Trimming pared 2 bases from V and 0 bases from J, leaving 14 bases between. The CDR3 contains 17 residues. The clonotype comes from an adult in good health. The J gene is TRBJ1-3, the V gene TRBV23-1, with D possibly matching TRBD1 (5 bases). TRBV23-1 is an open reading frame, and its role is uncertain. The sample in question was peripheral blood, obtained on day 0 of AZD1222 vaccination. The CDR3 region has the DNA TGCGCCAGCAGTCAAGGAAGAAAGACAGACTCTGGAAACACCATATATTTT. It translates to CASSQGRKTDSGNTIYF.